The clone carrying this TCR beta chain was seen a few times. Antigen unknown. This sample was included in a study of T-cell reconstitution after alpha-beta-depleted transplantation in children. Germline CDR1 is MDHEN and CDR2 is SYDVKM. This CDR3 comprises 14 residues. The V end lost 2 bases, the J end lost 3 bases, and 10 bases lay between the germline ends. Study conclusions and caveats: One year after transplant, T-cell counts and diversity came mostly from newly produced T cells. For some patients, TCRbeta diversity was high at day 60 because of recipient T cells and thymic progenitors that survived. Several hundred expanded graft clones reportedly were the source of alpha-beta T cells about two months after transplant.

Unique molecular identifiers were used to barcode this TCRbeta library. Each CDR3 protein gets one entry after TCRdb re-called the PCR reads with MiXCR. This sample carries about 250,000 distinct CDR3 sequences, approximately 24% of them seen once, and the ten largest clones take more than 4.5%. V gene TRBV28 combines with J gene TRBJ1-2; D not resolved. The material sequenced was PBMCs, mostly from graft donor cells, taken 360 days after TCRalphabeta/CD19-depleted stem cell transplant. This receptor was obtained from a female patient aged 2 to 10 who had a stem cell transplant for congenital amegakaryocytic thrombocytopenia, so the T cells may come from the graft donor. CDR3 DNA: TGTGCCAGCAGTTTACTAGGCAGATACTATGGCTACACCTTC. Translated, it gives CASSLLGRYYGYTF.